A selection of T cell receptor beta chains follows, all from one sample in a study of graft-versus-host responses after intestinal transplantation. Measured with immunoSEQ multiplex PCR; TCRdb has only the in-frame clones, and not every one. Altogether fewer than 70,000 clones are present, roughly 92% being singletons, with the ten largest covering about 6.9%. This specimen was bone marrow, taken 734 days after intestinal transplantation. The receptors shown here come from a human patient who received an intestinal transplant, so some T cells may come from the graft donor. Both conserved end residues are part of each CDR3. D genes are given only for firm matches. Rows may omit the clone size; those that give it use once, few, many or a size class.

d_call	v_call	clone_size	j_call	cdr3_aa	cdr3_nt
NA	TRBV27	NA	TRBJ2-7	CASSSTRVYEQYF	TGTGCCAGCAGTTCGACGAGGGTCTACGAGCAGTACTTC
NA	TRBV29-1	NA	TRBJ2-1	CSGTGNEQFF	TGCAGCGGGACGGGCAATGAGCAGTTCTTC
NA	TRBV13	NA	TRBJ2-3	CASSSMREADTQYF	TGTGCCAGCAGCTCCATGAGGGAAGCAGATACGCAGTATTTT
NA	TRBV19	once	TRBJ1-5	CASSVDSYNQPQHF	TGTGCCAGTAGTGTTGACAGCTATAATCAGCCCCAGCATTTT
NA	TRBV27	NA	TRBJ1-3	CASSPIGGTIYF	TGTGCCAGCAGTCCTATCGGGGGCACCATATATTTT
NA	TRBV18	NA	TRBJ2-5	CASSPPGTAEGGTQYF	TGTGCCAGCTCACCACCTGGGACAGCCGAGGGGGGGACCCAGTACTTC
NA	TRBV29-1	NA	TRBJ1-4	CSVEQPGDGGKLFF	TGCAGCGTTGAACAACCAGGGGATGGCGGAAAACTGTTTTTT
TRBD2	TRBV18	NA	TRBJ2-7	CASSAGTSFPYEQYF	TGTGCCAGCTCAGCCGGGACTAGCTTTCCCTACGAGCAGTACTTC
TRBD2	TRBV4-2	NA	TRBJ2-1	CASSQAGTSSPSSYNEQFF	TGTGCCAGCAGCCAAGCCGGGACTAGCTCCCCGAGCTCCTACAATGAGCAGTTCTTC
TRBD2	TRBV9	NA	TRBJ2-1	CASSVRLAGDEQFF	TGTGCCAGCAGCGTACGGCTAGCGGGAGATGAGCAGTTCTTC
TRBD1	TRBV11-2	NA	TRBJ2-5	CASRQGWMETQYF	TGTGCCAGTAGACAGGGCTGGATGGAGACCCAGTACTTC
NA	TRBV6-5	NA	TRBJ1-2	CASSYSIDSNYGYTF	TGTGCCAGCAGTTACTCGATAGACAGTAACTATGGCTACACCTTC
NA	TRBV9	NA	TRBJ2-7	CASSEGTGYEQYF	TGTGCCAGCAGCGAGGGAACAGGCTACGAGCAGTACTTC
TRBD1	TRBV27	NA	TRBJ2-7	CASSLYRGGGEQYF	TGTGCCAGCAGTTTATACAGGGGTGGAGGCGAGCAGTACTTC
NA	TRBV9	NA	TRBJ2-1	CASSRTNEQFF	TGTGCCAGCAGCCGAACCAATGAGCAGTTCTTC
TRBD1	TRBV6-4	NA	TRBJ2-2	CASSDSGQGATGELFF	TGTGCCAGCAGTGACTCGGGACAGGGGGCCACCGGGGAGCTGTTTTTT
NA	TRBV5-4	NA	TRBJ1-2	CASSLEGIRRGYTF	TGTGCCAGCAGCTTGGAGGGAATCCGACGTGGCTACACCTTC
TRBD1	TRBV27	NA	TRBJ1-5	CASSLTGGNQPQHF	TGTGCCAGCAGTTTGACAGGGGGCAATCAGCCCCAGCATTTT
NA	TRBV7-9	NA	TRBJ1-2	CASSWGAGSNYGYTF	TGTGCCAGCAGCTGGGGAGCAGGGTCCAACTATGGCTACACCTTC
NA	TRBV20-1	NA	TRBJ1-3	CTEIGNTIYF	TGCACCGAAATAGGAAACACCATATATTTC
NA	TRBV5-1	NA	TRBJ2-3	CASSLTLVRTDTQYF	TGCGCCAGCAGCTTGACACTAGTGAGGACAGATACGCAGTATTTT
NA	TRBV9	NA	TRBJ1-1	CASSVAGGRTEAFF	TGTGCCAGCAGCGTAGCTGGGGGACGGACTGAAGCTTTCTTT
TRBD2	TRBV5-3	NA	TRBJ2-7	CARSSGTSGLLSYEQYF	TGTGCCAGAAGCTCGGGGACTAGCGGGCTACTTTCCTACGAGCAGTACTTC
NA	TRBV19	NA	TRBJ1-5	CASTGQGSQPQHF	TGTGCCAGTACGGGGCAGGGAAGCCAGCCCCAGCATTTT
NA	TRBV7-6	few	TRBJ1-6	CASSLGGNSPLHF	TGTGCCAGCAGCTTGGGGGGGAATTCACCCCTCCACTTT
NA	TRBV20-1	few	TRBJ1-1	CSAVDWTRAFF	TGCAGTGCTGTGGATTGGACCCGGGCTTTCTTT
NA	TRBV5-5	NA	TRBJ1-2	CASSALQANYGYTF	TGTGCCAGCAGCGCACTTCAGGCTAACTATGGCTACACCTTC
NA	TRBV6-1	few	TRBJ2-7	CASNAPAYEQYF	TGTGCCAGCAATGCGCCGGCCTACGAGCAGTACTTC
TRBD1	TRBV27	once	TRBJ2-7	CASRGTGVGYEQYF	TGTGCCAGCAGAGGGACAGGGGTCGGCTACGAGCAGTACTTC
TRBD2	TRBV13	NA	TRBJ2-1	CASSLELAVYNEQFF	TGTGCCAGCAGCTTAGAACTAGCGGTCTACAATGAGCAGTTCTTC
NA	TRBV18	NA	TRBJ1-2	CASSPGLVSNLGYTF	TGTGCCAGCTCACCAGGGTTAGTCAGCAACCTCGGCTACACCTTC
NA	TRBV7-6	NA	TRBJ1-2	CASSRTENYGYTF	TGTGCCAGCAGCCGGACAGAAAACTATGGCTACACCTTC
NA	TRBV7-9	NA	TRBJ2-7	CASSLVLGAKTYEQYF	TGTGCCAGCAGCTTAGTTTTAGGAGCGAAAACCTACGAGCAGTACTTC
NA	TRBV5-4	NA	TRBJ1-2	CASSLVGTNYGYTF	TGTGCCAGCAGCTTGGTTGGTACCAACTATGGCTACACCTTC
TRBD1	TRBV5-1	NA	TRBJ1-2	CASSRDRAYTF	TGCGCCAGCAGCCGGGACAGAGCCTACACCTTC
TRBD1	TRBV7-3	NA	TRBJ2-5	CASSRGQGGRETQYF	TGTGCCAGCAGCCGGGGACAGGGAGGACGAGAGACCCAGTACTTC
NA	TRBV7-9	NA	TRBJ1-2	CASSLILRVHYGYTF	TGTGCCAGCAGCTTAATACTCAGGGTCCACTATGGCTACACCTTC
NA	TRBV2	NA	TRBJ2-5	CASGRGAGNAQETQYF	TGTGCCAGCGGGCGGGGTGCGGGGAATGCACAAGAGACCCAGTACTTC
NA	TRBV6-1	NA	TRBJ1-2	CATVTYGQENYGYTF	TGTGCAACGGTAACTTACGGGCAGGAGAACTATGGCTACACCTTC
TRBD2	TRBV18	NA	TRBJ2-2	CASSLSSGNTGELFF	TGTGCCAGCTCACTGTCTAGCGGGAACACCGGGGAGCTGTTTTTT
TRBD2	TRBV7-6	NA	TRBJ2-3	CASSLAGLVTDTQYF	TGTGCCAGCAGCTTAGCGGGACTAGTGACAGATACGCAGTATTTT
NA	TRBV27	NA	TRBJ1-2	CASSVSTGTQIGGYTF	TGTGCCAGCAGTGTATCTACCGGGACTCAAATTGGGGGCTACACCTTC